This entry is about one TCR beta chain. The antigen remains undetermined. The sample belongs to a study of HIV-infected children after antiretroviral therapy interruption. Findings and limits, study-wide: The Gini coefficient of naive CD4+ repertoires rose, returning to baseline by 3 years.

Unique molecular identifiers were included in an RNA-based 3' RACE TCR library. TCRdb passed the 3' RACE reads through MiXCR, listing each CDR3 protein once. The sample contains more than 40,000 distinct CDR3 sequences, around 4.7% of which appear only once. The treatment is: PENTA 11 planned treatment interruption arm or continuous ART arm. Participants had taken at least three-drug ART for at least 24 weeks. The specimen was CD45RA+ CD4+ T cells from PBMCs, pooled from several time points, collected from a donor given antiretroviral therapy, either interrupted or continuous. Subset here: naive CD4+ CD45RA+ CD45RO- T cells. The receptor comes from a pool of human donors with HIV.

In nucleotides, the CDR3 is TGTGCCAGCACAGAAGGCGGTAGCTCCTACGAGCAGTACTTC. It translates to CASTEGGSSYEQYF. V usage is TRBV28 and J usage is TRBJ2-7, with D unclear. Trimming shortened V by 7 bases and J by 0 bases, and 13 bases separated the two germline ends. The germline CDR1 and CDR2 sequences are MDHEN and SYDVKM. The CDR3 runs to 14 residues. The full variable domain, with the rest looked up from reference TRBV28 and TRBJ2-7, is DVKVTQSSRYLVKRTGEKVFLECVQDMDHENMFWYRQDPGLGLRLIYFSYDVKMKEKGDIPEGYSVSREKKERFSLILESASTNQTSMYLCASTEGGSSYEQYFGPGTRLTVT.